This passage covers 7 T cell receptor beta chains from one sample sequenced in a study of blood T cell repertoires in COVID-19 (dated by TCRdb to 2019 to 2021). Library prep was done by the immunoSEQ multiplex PCR assay. Held by TCRdb, this immuneACCESS table contains in-frame sequences only and omits some clones. Under half of the omission traces to an unresolved V gene where checked; the cause of the rest is unknown. This sample holds 75,000 to 90,000 clones; less than 85% were observed only once. The ten top clones hold around 5.2% of the sample. The sample taken for sequencing was peripheral blood. These receptors were taken from a woman between 65 and 79 years old with acute or convalescent COVID-19.

The gene calls are TRBV15 and TRBJ2-7; 10 bases align to TRBD1. Germline V gene sequence: CDR1 LNHNV, CDR2 YYDKDF (reference sequence). This CDR3 is built from 14 residues. Trimming removed 1 base from V and 5 bases from J; junction bases left unmatched: 2. In DNA form, the CDR3 reads TGTGCCACCAGCAGAGCCGGGACAGGGGACGAGCAGTACTTC. Its protein is CATSRAGTGDEQYF. Full variable domain (outside the CDR3, taken from reference TRBV15 and TRBJ2-7): DAMVIQNPRYQVTQFGKPVTLSCSQTLNHNVMYWYQQKSSQAPKLLFHYYDKDFNNEADTPDNFQSRRPNTSFCFLDIRSPGLGDTAMYLCATSRAGTGDEQYFGPGTRLTVT.

This clone was counted between two and nine times. The chain carries TRBV2 and TRBJ2-5; D unresolved. CDR1 is SNHLY, CDR2 FYNNEI, per germline. The V end lost 3 bases, the J end lost 2 bases, and 10 bases lay between the germline ends. The length of the CDR3 is 14 residues. The CDR3 DNA sequence: TGTGCCAGCAGTGATGTGTCAGTTCAAGAGACCCAGTACTTC. This translates into CASSDVSVQETQYF.

In the case of this clone: The junction shows a germline mismatch at one end, possibly a read error. This chain connects TRBV5-1 to TRBJ2-6, with D possibly matching TRBD1 (5 bases). The germline CDR1 and CDR2 sequences are SGHRS and YFSETQ. The CDR3 has 15 residues. The CDR3, as DNA: TGCGCCAGCAGCGCGCAGAGCTCTGGGGCCAGCGTCCTGACTTTC. Protein sequence: CASSAQSSGASVLTF.

In its sample, this clone was seen once. The V gene is TRBV27, the J gene TRBJ2-3; no firm D call. Germline values: CDR1 MNHEY, CDR2 SMNVEV (reference sequence). CDR3 length: 15 residues. V was clipped by 0 bases and J by 5 bases, with 12 bases between them. Written as DNA, the CDR3 is TGTGCCAGCAGTTTATCTTCCGGCCGGGTAGATACGCAGTATTTT. Residues: CASSLSSGRVDTQYF.

This sequence joins TRBV29-1 and TRBJ2-2; 9 bases fit TRBD2. The germline V gene encodes CDR1 SQVTM and CDR2 ANQGSEA. J gave up 5 bases and V 6 bases, and 7 bases lay outside the gene matches. This CDR3 has 14 amino acids. The CDR3 DNA follows: TGCAGCGTACGGCCGGGACTAGCAACCGGGGAGCTGTTTTTT. It translates to CSVRPGLATGELFF.

The chain uses TRBV4-3 and TRBJ2-3, with TRBD2 matching over 9 bases. V shed 1 base and J 2 bases; nucleotides not matched to a gene: 13. The CDR3 contains 19 residues. CDR1 is LGHNA and CDR2 is YSLEER in the germline V gene. CDR3 residues: CASSQATYGTSPYTDTQYF. In DNA form, the CDR3 reads TGCGCCAGCAGCCAAGCCACCTACGGGACTAGCCCTTACACAGATACGCAGTATTTT.

The rearrangement uses TRBV7-9 and TRBJ1-2, with D hard to call. There are 11 residues in the CDR3. V lost 3 bases, J lost 7 bases, and 6 bases lay in between. Germline assignment: CDR1 SEHNR and CDR2 FQNEAQ (reference sequence). CDR3 coding DNA: TGTGCCAGCAGCTTTGCGAGTGGCTACACCTTC. Residues: CASSFASGYTF.